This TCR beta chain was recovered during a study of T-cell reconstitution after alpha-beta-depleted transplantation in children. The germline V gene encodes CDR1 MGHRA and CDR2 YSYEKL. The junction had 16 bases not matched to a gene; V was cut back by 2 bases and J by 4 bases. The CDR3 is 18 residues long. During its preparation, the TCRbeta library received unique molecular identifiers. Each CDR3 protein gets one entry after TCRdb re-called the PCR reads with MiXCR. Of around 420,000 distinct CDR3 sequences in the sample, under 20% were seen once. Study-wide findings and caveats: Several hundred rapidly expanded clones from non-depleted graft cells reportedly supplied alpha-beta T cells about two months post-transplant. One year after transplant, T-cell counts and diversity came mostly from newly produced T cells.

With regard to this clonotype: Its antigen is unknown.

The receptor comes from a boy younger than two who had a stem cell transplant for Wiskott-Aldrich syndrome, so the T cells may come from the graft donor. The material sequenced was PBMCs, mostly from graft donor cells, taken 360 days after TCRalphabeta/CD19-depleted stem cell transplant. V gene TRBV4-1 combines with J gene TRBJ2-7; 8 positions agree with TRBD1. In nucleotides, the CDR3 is TGCGCCAGCAGCCAAAAAAATGGGATGACAGGGGCAACGTACGAGCAGTACTTC. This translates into CASSQKNGMTGATYEQYF.